This T cell receptor beta chain was retrieved from a study of T cell responses to AZD1222 COVID-19 vaccine. Here immunoSEQ multiplex PCR was the method, and the copy in TCRdb shows in-frame clones only, minus some. The sample holds fewer than 150,000 clones, almost 90% seen once. Notes on this clone: Its specificity is unknown.

V was cut by 2 bases and J by 5 bases, with 12 bases left in between. Germline V CDR1 and CDR2: KGHSH, LQKENI. CDR3 length: 15 residues. Study-wide points: Baseline antibody screening turned up just a handful of seropositive AZD1222 recipients.

This chain joins TRBV18 and TRBJ1-4; perhaps TRBD1 as D (6 bases). The material sequenced was peripheral blood, taken on day 0 of AZD1222 vaccination. This TCR was sampled from an adult in good health. The CDR3 DNA reads as TGTGCCAGCTCACCAAAGAACAGGGTGAATGAAAAACTGTTTTTT. Translating it yields CASSPKNRVNEKLFF. The variable domain in full, completed from reference TRBV18 and TRBJ1-4, reads NAGVMQNPRHLVRRRGQEARLRCSPMKGHSHVYWYRQLPEEGLKFMVYLQKENIIDESGMPKERFSAEFPKEGPSILRIQQVVRGDSAAYFCASSPKNRVNEKLFFGSGTQLSVL.